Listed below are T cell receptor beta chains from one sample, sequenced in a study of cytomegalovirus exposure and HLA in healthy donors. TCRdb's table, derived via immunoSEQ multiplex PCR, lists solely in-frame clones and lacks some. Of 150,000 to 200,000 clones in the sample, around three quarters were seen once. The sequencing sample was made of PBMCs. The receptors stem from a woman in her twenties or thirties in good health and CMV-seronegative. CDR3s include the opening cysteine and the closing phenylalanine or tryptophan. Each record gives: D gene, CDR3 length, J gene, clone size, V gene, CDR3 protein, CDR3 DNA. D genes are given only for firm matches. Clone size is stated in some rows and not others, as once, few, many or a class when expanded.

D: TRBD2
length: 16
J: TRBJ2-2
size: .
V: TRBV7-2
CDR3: CASSPPGGWGTGELFF
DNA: TGTGCCAGCAGCCCTCCGGGGGGATGGGGCACCGGGGAGCTGTTTTTT

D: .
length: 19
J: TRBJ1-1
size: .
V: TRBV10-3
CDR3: CAISESWSGGLVMNTEAFF
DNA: TGTGCCATCAGTGAGTCGTGGTCGGGGGGCCTGGTGATGAACACTGAAGCTTTCTTT

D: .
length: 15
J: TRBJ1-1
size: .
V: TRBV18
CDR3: CASSATGTTNTEAFF
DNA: TGTGCCAGCTCAGCAACCGGGACAACGAACACTGAAGCTTTCTTT

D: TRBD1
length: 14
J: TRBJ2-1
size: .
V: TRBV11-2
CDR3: CASSRTGSYNEQFF
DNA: TGTGCCAGCAGCCGGACAGGATCCTACAATGAGCAGTTCTTC

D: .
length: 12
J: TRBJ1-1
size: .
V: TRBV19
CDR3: CAVQGGVDEAFF
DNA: TGTGCCGTACAGGGCGGTGTAGATGAAGCTTTCTTT

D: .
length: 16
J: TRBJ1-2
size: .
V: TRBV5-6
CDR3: CASRKEGDGEFYGYTF
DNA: TGTGCCAGCAGAAAGGAGGGAGACGGAGAGTTCTATGGCTACACCTTC

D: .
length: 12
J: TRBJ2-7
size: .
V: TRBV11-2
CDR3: CATISSGYEQYF
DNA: TGTGCCACCATCTCGTCGGGATACGAGCAGTACTTC

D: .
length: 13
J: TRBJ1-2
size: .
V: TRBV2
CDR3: CASSWGLFGGYTF
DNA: TGTGCCAGCAGCTGGGGACTGTTCGGTGGCTACACCTTC

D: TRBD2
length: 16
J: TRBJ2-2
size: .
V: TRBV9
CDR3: CASSVGGTSVVGELFF
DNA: TGTGCCAGCAGCGTAGGAGGGACTAGCGTGGTCGGGGAGCTGTTTTTT

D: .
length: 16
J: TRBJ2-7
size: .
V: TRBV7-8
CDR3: CASIKIEGQAGYEQYF
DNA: TGTGCCAGCATCAAAATAGAAGGGCAGGCGGGATACGAGCAGTACTTC

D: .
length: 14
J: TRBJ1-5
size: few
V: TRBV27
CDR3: CASSLAGSNQPQHF
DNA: TGTGCCAGCAGTTTGGCAGGTAGCAATCAGCCCCAGCATTTT

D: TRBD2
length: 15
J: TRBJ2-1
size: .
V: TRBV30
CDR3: CAWTRTSGSYNEQFF
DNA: TGTGCCTGGACGCGGACTAGCGGAAGTTACAATGAGCAGTTCTTC

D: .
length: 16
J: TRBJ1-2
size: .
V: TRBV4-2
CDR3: CASSQDRGTGSAGYTF
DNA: TGTGCCAGCAGCCAAGATCGGGGTACGGGGTCGGCTGGCTACACCTTC

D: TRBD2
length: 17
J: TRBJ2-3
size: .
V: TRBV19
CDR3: CASSFIGLAGLADTQYF
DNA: TGTGCCAGTAGTTTCATCGGACTAGCGGGGTTAGCAGATACGCAGTATTTT

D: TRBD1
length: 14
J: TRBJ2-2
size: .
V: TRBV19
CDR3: CASIRGQGPGELFF
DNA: TGTGCCAGTATAAGGGGACAGGGTCCCGGGGAGCTGTTTTTT

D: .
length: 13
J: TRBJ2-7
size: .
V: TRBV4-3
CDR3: CASSQGRGGEQYF
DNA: TGCGCCAGCAGCCAAGGCAGGGGTGGAGAGCAGTACTTC

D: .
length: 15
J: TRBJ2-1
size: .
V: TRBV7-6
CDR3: CASRPHPVGDNEQFF
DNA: TGTGCCAGCAGACCTCACCCCGTGGGAGACAATGAGCAGTTCTTC

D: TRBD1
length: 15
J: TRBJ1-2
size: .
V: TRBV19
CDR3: CASSIGGGQGYGYTF
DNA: TGTGCCAGTAGTATTGGTGGGGGACAGGGCTATGGCTACACCTTC

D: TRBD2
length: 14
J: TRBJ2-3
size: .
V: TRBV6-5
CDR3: CASRKRGGTDTQYF
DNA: TGTGCCAGCAGGAAGCGGGGAGGCACAGATACGCAGTATTTT

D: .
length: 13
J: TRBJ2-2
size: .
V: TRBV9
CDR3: CASQLARTGELFF
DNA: TGTGCCAGCCAGCTAGCGCGGACCGGGGAGCTGTTTTTT

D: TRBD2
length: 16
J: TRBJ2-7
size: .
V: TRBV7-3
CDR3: CSSSLERTSASYEQYF
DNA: TGTTCCAGCAGCTTAGAGAGGACTAGCGCTTCGTACGAGCAGTACTTC

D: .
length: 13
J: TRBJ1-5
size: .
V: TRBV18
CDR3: CASSPVFNQPQHF
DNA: TGTGCCAGCTCCCCAGTCTTTAATCAGCCCCAGCATTTT

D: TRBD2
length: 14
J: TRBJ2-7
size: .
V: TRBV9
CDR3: CASTTSGNSYEQYF
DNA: TGTGCCAGCACTACTAGCGGGAACTCCTACGAGCAGTACTTC

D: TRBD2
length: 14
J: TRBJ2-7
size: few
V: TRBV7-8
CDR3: CASSPAGLAYEQYF
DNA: TGTGCCAGCAGCCCGGCGGGACTAGCCTACGAGCAGTACTTC

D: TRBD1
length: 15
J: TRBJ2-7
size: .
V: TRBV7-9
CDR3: CASRLGTGGGYEQYF
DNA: TGTGCCAGCAGGTTAGGCACAGGGGGCGGGTACGAGCAGTACTTC

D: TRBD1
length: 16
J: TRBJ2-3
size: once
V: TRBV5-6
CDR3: CASSSGNRGWTDTQYF
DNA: TGTGCCAGCAGTTCGGGAAACAGGGGATGGACAGATACGCAGTATTTT

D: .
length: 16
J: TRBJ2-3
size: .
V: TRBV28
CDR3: CASSTRDFGGTDTQYF
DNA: TGTGCCAGCAGTACCCGGGATTTCGGGGGCACAGATACGCAGTATTTT

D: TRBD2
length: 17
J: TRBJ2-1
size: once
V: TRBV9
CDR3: CASSVASGGQYYNEQFF
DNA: TGTGCCAGCAGCGTCGCTAGCGGGGGCCAGTACTACAATGAGCAGTTCTTC

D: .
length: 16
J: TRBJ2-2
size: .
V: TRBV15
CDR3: CATSRTGYSDTGELFF
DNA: TGTGCCACCAGCAGAACAGGGTATTCGGACACCGGGGAGCTGTTTTTT

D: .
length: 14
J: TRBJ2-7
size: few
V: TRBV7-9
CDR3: CASSLEIREHEQYF
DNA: TGTGCCAGCAGCTTAGAAATAAGGGAGCACGAGCAGTACTTC

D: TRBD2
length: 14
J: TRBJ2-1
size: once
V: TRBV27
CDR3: CASSRGLKGGGEFF
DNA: TGTGCCAGCAGTCGGGGACTTAAGGGCGGGGGGGAGTTCTTC

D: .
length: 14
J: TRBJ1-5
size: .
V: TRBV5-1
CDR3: CASSAQGGGQPQHF
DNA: TGCGCCAGCAGCGCACAGGGAGGGGGTCAGCCCCAGCATTTT

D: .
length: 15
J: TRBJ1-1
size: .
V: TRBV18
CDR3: CASSPPGLTNTEAFF
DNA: TGTGCCAGCTCACCCCCGGGACTGACGAACACTGAAGCTTTCTTT

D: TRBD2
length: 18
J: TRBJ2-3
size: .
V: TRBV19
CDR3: CASSRYASISGGTDTQYF
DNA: TGTGCCAGTAGCCGATATGCGAGTATTAGCGGGGGCACAGATACGCAGTATTTT

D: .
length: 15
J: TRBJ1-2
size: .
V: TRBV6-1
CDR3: CASSAGVSGFRGYTF
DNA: TGTGCCAGCAGTGCCGGCGTCTCGGGGTTTCGTGGCTACACCTTC

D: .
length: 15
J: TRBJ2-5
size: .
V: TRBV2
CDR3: CASSEEVTRTETQYF
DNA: TGTGCCAGCAGTGAAGAGGTGACTAGGACAGAGACCCAGTACTTC

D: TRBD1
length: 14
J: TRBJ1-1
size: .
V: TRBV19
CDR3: CASSYGQGATEAFF
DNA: TGTGCCAGTAGTTACGGACAGGGGGCGACTGAAGCTTTCTTT

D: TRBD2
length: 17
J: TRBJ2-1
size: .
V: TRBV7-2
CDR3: CASSREAGTSSRAEQFF
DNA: TGTGCCAGCAGCCGTGAAGCCGGGACTAGTAGTAGGGCTGAGCAGTTCTTC

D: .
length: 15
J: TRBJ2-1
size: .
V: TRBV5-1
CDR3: CASSLDGMGGNEQFF
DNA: TGCGCCAGCAGCTTGGACGGGATGGGTGGCAATGAGCAGTTCTTC

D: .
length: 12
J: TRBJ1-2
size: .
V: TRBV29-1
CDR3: CSVGGVNYGYTF
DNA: TGCAGCGTGGGGGGGGTTAACTATGGCTACACCTTC

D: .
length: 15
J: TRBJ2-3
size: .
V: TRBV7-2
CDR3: CASRRRPGSLDTQYF
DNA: TGTGCCAGCAGGCGACGGCCAGGGTCTTTAGATACGCAGTATTTT

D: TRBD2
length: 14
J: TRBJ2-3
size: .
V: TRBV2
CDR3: CASRQGLEKDTQYF
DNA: TGTGCCAGCAGACAGGGACTAGAGAAAGATACGCAGTATTTT

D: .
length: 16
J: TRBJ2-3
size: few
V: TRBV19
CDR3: CASSIRYSASTDTQYF
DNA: TGTGCCAGTAGTATAAGGTATAGCGCGAGCACAGATACGCAGTATTTT

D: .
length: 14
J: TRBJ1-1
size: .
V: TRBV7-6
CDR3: CASSSSNSNTEAFF
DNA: TGTGCCAGCAGCTCCTCGAACTCGAACACTGAAGCTTTCTTT

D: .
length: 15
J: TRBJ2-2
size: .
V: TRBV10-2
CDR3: CASRSEVASTGELFF
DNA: TGCGCCAGCAGATCGGAGGTGGCCAGCACCGGGGAGCTGTTTTTT

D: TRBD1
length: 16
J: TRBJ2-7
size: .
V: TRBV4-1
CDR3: CASSQGPDRGGYEQYF
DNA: TGCGCCAGCAGCCAAGGACCTGACAGGGGTGGCTACGAGCAGTACTTC

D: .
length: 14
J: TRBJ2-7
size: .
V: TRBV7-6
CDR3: CASSPGTSGYEQYF
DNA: TGTGCCAGCAGCCCAGGGACATCTGGCTACGAGCAGTACTTC

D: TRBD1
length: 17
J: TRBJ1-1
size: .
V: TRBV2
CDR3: CASSDGGYRTGDTEAFF
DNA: TGTGCCAGCAGTGATGGGGGTTACAGGACAGGGGACACTGAAGCTTTCTTT

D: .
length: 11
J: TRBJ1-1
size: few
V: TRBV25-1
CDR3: CASIGKTEAFF
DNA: TGTGCCAGCATCGGGAAAACTGAAGCTTTCTTT

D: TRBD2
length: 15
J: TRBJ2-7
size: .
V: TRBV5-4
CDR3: CASSSEVSGFHEQYF
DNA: TGTGCCAGCAGCTCGGAAGTTAGCGGGTTCCACGAGCAGTACTTC

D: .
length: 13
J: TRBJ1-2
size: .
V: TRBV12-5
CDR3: CASGLGQGGGYTF
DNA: TGTGCTAGTGGTTTGGGGCAGGGAGGAGGCTACACCTTC

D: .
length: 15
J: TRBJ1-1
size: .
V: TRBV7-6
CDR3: CASSLAPGVSTEAFF
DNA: TGTGCCAGCAGCTTAGCGCCAGGGGTGAGCACTGAAGCTTTCTTT

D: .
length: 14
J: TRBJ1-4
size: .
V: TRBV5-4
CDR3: CASSSGMANEKLFF
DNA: TGTGCCAGCAGTTCAGGGATGGCTAATGAAAAACTGTTTTTT

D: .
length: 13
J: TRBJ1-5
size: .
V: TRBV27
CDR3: CASREGRRQPQHF
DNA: TGTGCCAGCAGAGAGGGGAGGCGTCAGCCCCAGCATTTT

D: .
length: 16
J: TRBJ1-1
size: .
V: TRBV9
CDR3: CASSVDPDTRGTEAFF
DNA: TGTGCCAGCAGCGTAGATCCGGACACTCGAGGAACTGAAGCTTTCTTT

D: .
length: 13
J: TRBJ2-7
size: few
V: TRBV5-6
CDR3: CASSLTNMLEQYF
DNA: TGTGCCAGCAGTTTGACTAACATGCTCGAGCAGTACTTC

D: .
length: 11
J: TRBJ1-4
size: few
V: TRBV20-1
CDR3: CSAGGGSKLFF
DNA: TGCAGTGCTGGGGGGGGCTCAAAACTGTTTTTT

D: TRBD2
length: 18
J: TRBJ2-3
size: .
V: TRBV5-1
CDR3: CASSSGLAGGTRTDTQYF
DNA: TGCGCCAGCAGCTCGGGACTAGCGGGGGGGACGCGCACAGATACGCAGTATTTT

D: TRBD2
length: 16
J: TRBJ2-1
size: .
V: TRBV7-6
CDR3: CASSPSSGRAYNEQFF
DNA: TGTGCCAGCAGCCCCTCGAGCGGGAGGGCTTACAATGAGCAGTTCTTC

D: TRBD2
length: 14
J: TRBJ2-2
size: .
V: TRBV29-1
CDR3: CSVDAGGNTGELFF
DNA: TGCAGCGTTGATGCGGGAGGGAACACCGGGGAGCTGTTTTTT